This is a list of T cell receptor beta chains from one sample in a study of neurological immune-mediated disorders. TCRdb re-derived calls from the 5' RACE reads in MiXCR, one entry per CDR3 protein. The data contain roughly 88,000 distinct CDR3 sequences, roughly 3.2% of them seen just once; the ten biggest clones take up about 2.9%. Specimen: PBMCs. The receptors come from a woman between 50 and 59 years old with multiple sclerosis. CDR3s include the opening cysteine and the closing phenylalanine or tryptophan. Each record gives: CDR3 protein, CDR3 DNA, D gene, J gene, V gene, clone size. D genes are given only for firm matches. Where a row states a size, it is once, few, many or the class of an expanded clone; other rows omit it.

cdr3_aa: CASSWTGGTNEQFF; cdr3_nt: TGTGCCAGCAGCTGGACAGGGGGCACCAATGAGCAGTTCTTC; d_call: TRBD1; j_call: TRBJ2-1; v_call: TRBV5-8; clone_size: many
cdr3_aa: CASSLRTDGNYEQYF; cdr3_nt: TGCGCCAGCAGCTTGCGGACGGATGGGAACTACGAGCAGTACTTC; d_call: -; j_call: TRBJ2-7; v_call: TRBV5-1; clone_size: many
cdr3_aa: CASSLRPGGYGYTF; cdr3_nt: TGTGCCAGCAGCCTTCGACCGGGGGGCTATGGCTACACCTTC; d_call: -; j_call: TRBJ1-2; v_call: TRBV6-2/TRBV6-3; clone_size: many
cdr3_aa: CASSSSRSPLHF; cdr3_nt: TGTGCCAGCAGCTCTAGCAGGTCACCCCTCCACTTT; d_call: -; j_call: TRBJ1-6; v_call: TRBV7-9; clone_size: many
cdr3_aa: CASTSNRGQTDGYTF; cdr3_nt: TGTGCCAGCACTTCGAACAGGGGACAGACGGATGGCTACACCTTC; d_call: TRBD1; j_call: TRBJ1-2; v_call: TRBV6-2/TRBV6-3; clone_size: many
cdr3_aa: CASSPTVGETQYF; cdr3_nt: TGTGCCAGCTCACCGACAGTAGGGGAGACCCAGTACTTC; d_call: -; j_call: TRBJ2-5; v_call: TRBV18; clone_size: few
cdr3_aa: CASSSRLAGYQETQYF; cdr3_nt: TGCGCCAGCAGCTCTCGACTAGCGGGGTACCAAGAGACCCAGTACTTC; d_call: TRBD2; j_call: TRBJ2-5; v_call: TRBV5-1; clone_size: many
cdr3_aa: CASSYSRTSGVHEQFF; cdr3_nt: TGTGCCAGCAGTTACTCGCGGACTAGCGGGGTTCATGAGCAGTTCTTC; d_call: TRBD2; j_call: TRBJ2-1; v_call: TRBV6-5; clone_size: many
cdr3_aa: CASSLVGAGPSSFF; cdr3_nt: TGTGCCAGCAGTTTGGTAGGAGCGGGGCCCTCCTCGTTCTTC; d_call: TRBD2; j_call: TRBJ2-1; v_call: TRBV27; clone_size: many
cdr3_aa: CASRKAGLYMNTEAFF; cdr3_nt: TGTGCCAGCAGAAAAGCCGGGTTGTACATGAACACTGAAGCTTTCTTT; d_call: -; j_call: TRBJ1-1; v_call: TRBV6-5; clone_size: many
cdr3_aa: CASPQSNSLGNTEAFF; cdr3_nt: TGTGCCAGTCCCCAGTCGAACAGTCTCGGGAACACTGAAGCTTTCTTT; d_call: -; j_call: TRBJ1-1; v_call: TRBV19; clone_size: many
cdr3_aa: CASWRPGPREQFF; cdr3_nt: TGTGCCAGCTGGCGCCCGGGGCCCAGGGAGCAGTTCTTC; d_call: -; j_call: TRBJ2-1; v_call: TRBV28; clone_size: many
cdr3_aa: CASSQRGSGTNEKLFF; cdr3_nt: TGTGCCAGCAGCCAAAGGGGATCTGGAACTAATGAAAAACTGTTTTTT; d_call: -; j_call: TRBJ1-4; v_call: TRBV3-1; clone_size: -
cdr3_aa: CASSTDRAGYTF; cdr3_nt: TGTGCCAGCAGCACGGACAGGGCTGGCTACACCTTC; d_call: TRBD1; j_call: TRBJ1-2; v_call: TRBV7-9; clone_size: many
cdr3_aa: CSADQEAFSSYNSPLHF; cdr3_nt: TGCAGTGCTGACCAGGAGGCATTTAGCTCCTATAATTCACCCCTCCACTTT; d_call: -; j_call: TRBJ1-6; v_call: TRBV20-1; clone_size: many
cdr3_aa: CASSLDRSETQYF; cdr3_nt: TGCGCCAGCAGCTTGGACAGATCAGAGACCCAGTACTTC; d_call: -; j_call: TRBJ2-5; v_call: TRBV5-1; clone_size: many
cdr3_aa: CASSLGGTHEKLFF; cdr3_nt: TGTGCCAGCAGTTTAGGAGGGACCCATGAAAAACTGTTTTTT; d_call: -; j_call: TRBJ1-4; v_call: TRBV12-3/TRBV12-4; clone_size: many
cdr3_aa: CASSDPRGTGGASYNEQFF; cdr3_nt: TGTGCCAGCAGTGATCCGCGGGGGACAGGGGGTGCCTCCTACAATGAGCAGTTCTTC; d_call: TRBD1; j_call: TRBJ2-1; v_call: TRBV25-1; clone_size: many
cdr3_aa: CASSVGQGDQPQHF; cdr3_nt: TGTGCCAGCAGCGTGGGACAGGGGGATCAGCCCCAGCATTTT; d_call: TRBD1; j_call: TRBJ1-5; v_call: TRBV5-4; clone_size: many
cdr3_aa: CSAAFKANYGYTF; cdr3_nt: TGCAGTGCTGCCTTCAAAGCAAACTATGGCTACACCTTC; d_call: -; j_call: TRBJ1-2; v_call: TRBV20-1; clone_size: -
cdr3_aa: CASSYRGLSEAFF; cdr3_nt: TGTGCCAGCAGTTACCGGGGTCTGAGTGAAGCTTTCTTT; d_call: -; j_call: TRBJ1-1; v_call: TRBV6-5; clone_size: many
cdr3_aa: CSVIGGGAIDTQYF; cdr3_nt: TGCAGTGTCATAGGCGGGGGGGCTATAGATACGCAGTATTTT; d_call: TRBD2; j_call: TRBJ2-3; v_call: TRBV20-1; clone_size: many
cdr3_aa: CASSMRRTSRYGYTF; cdr3_nt: TGTGCCAGTAGTATGAGACGGACCTCTAGGTATGGCTACACCTTC; d_call: -; j_call: TRBJ1-2; v_call: TRBV19; clone_size: few
cdr3_aa: CASSLLGQTYGYTF; cdr3_nt: TGTGCCAGCAGCTTATTAGGGCAGACCTATGGCTACACCTTC; d_call: -; j_call: TRBJ1-2; v_call: TRBV7-2; clone_size: many
cdr3_aa: CASSYPQARKNEQFF; cdr3_nt: TGTGCCAGCAGCTACCCGCAGGCAAGAAAAAATGAGCAGTTCTTC; d_call: -; j_call: TRBJ2-1; v_call: TRBV7-2; clone_size: many
cdr3_aa: CSVRGGFNQPQHF; cdr3_nt: TGCAGCGTCCGGGGGGGGTTTAATCAGCCCCAGCATTTT; d_call: -; j_call: TRBJ1-5; v_call: TRBV29-1; clone_size: many